These 23 T cell receptor beta chains were sequenced from one sample in a study of T cell repertoires in cytomegalovirus infection. MiXCR, applied by TCRdb to the reads, yields one record per CDR3 protein. The top ten hold 13% of the sample, which has about 530,000 distinct CDR3 sequences, around 27% seen once. Sequences were obtained from PBMCs. Receptors originate from a human donor in good health (CMV status not recorded). Some clones in this sample may be carry-over from other donors' samples.

This clonotype occurred a few times. This chain uses TRBV7-2 with TRBJ2-2; the D is unclear. Per germline, CDR1 SGHTA and CDR2 FQGNSA. The CDR3 length is 15 residues. V was pared by 2 bases and J by 8 bases, with 15 bases between. CDR3 nucleotides: TGTGCCAGCAGCTTAACACTACCTCCCAGGGGGGAGCTGTTTTTT. Residues: CASSLTLPPRGELFF.

The table lists this clonotype with a few counts. The chain employs TRBV6-4 and TRBJ1-1, with D hard to call. Germline values: CDR1 MRHNA, CDR2 SNTAGT. The CDR3 is 13 amino acids. Trimming left V 6 bases short and J 0 bases short, with 8 bases between. CDR3 in amino acids: CASSRKLNTEAFF. The CDR3 nucleotides are TGTGCCAGCAGCCGAAAATTGAACACTGAAGCTTTCTTT.

The genes are TRBV4-3 and TRBJ1-5; D unresolved. Trimming stripped 0 bases from V and 6 bases from J, with 12 bases between. The CDR3 totals 15 residues. Germline V gene data show CDR1 as LGHNA and CDR2 as YSLEER. CDR3 amino acids: CASSQELDFSQPQHF. Written as DNA, the CDR3 is TGCGCCAGCAGCCAAGAGTTGGATTTCTCTCAGCCCCAGCATTTT.

The gene calls are TRBV5-6 and TRBJ1-1; possible D gene TRBD1, 6 bases. Trimming pared 4 bases from V and 1 base from J, leaving 11 bases between. Germline V gene data show CDR1 as SGHDT and CDR2 as YYEEEE. The length of the CDR3 is 14 residues. CDR3 region: CASSGWTANTEAFF. In DNA, the CDR3 is TGTGCCAGCAGCGGGTGGACAGCGAACACTGAAGCTTTCTTT.

The chain is built from TRBV6-5 and TRBJ2-3; D not certain. The CDR3 is 18 residues long. Per germline, CDR1 MNHEY and CDR2 SVGAGI. The V end was cut by 4 bases, the J end by 0 bases, with 20 bases between. The CDR3 DNA sequence: TGTGCCAGCAGTTCCTGGGATGGGGATATGACTAGCACAGATACGCAGTATTTT. This translates into CASSSWDGDMTSTDTQYF.

In this sample, this clonotype turned up many times. This chain joins TRBV7-2 and TRBJ2-1; 8 bases agree with TRBD1. After removal of 1 base from V and 9 bases from J, the junction contained 8 bases not matched to a gene. The CDR3 consists of 15 residues. The germline CDR1 and CDR2 sequences are SGHTA and FQGNSA. In DNA, the CDR3 is TGTGCCAGCAGCTTAGACGGGACAGGCTATGCTGAGCAGTTCTTC. Translated, it gives CASSLDGTGYAEQFF.

The chain combines TRBV19 with TRBJ2-1; weak D call: TRBD2 (5 bases). This CDR3 has 13 amino acids. From germline, CDR1 is LNHDA and CDR2 SQIVND (reference sequence). The germline V and J ends were trimmed by 4 bases and 5 bases, with 9 bases remaining between them. The CDR3 is CASSRLINNEQFF. The CDR3 DNA sequence: TGTGCCAGTAGTAGACTAATAAACAATGAGCAGTTCTTC.

This clonotype occurred many times. The CDR3 sequence is CASSQELDPDYGYTF. The CDR3 DNA reads TGTGCCAGCAGCCAAGAGCTCGACCCAGACTATGGCTACACCTTC. The chain combines TRBV7-8 with TRBJ1-2; D is unresolved. V dropped 5 bases and J dropped 3 bases, with 16 bases sitting between them. Germline V CDR1 and CDR2: SGHVS, FQNEAQ. The CDR3 is 15 residues long.

This sequence joins TRBV12-3 or TRBV12-4 and TRBJ2-1; D not certain. The ends were cut back, 1 base at V and 12 bases at J, with 16 bases in the middle. The CDR3 sequence is 14 residues long. CDR3 region: CASSLEPIRAWQFF. CDR3 nucleotides: TGTGCCAGCAGTTTAGAACCTATACGAGCCTGGCAGTTCTTC.

V usage is TRBV23-1 and J usage is TRBJ2-3; the D gene is possibly TRBD2 (6 bases). TRBV23-1 is an ORF; its function is uncertain. With 4 bases removed from V and 6 bases from J, the gap between germline ends came to 26 bases. The CDR3 has 18 amino acids. This CDR3 is CASSRNDGALAAYDTQYF. As DNA, the CDR3 is TGCGCCAGCAGTCGTAATGACGGGGCGTTAGCGGCCTACGATACGCAGTATTTT.

In its sample, this clonotype was seen a few times. The chain is built from TRBV7-9 and TRBJ1-4, with D unresolved. The CDR3 extends over 17 amino acids. Germline lookup yields CDR1 SEHNR and CDR2 FQNEAQ (reference sequence). The V gene lost 2 bases and the J gene lost 0 bases, with 13 bases spanning the gap. The CDR3 DNA is TGTGCCAGCAGCTTACCACCACTAGGTGCAACTAATGAAAAACTGTTTTTT. This encodes CASSLPPLGATNEKLFF.

The rearrangement joins TRBV3-1 to TRBJ1-1; no firm D call. V was cut by 6 bases and J by 0 bases, with 11 bases left in between. Germline CDR1 is LGHDT and CDR2 is YNNKEL (reference sequence). The CDR3 spans 14 residues. The CDR3 coding sequence is TGTGCCAGCAGTCCGACCGTTATGAACACTGAAGCTTTCTTT. This encodes CASSPTVMNTEAFF.

This clonotype showed up just a few times. This sequence joins TRBV19 and TRBJ2-2, with 7 nucleotides matching TRBD1. Germline lookup yields CDR1 LNHDA and CDR2 SQIVND (reference sequence). The CDR3 is made up of 15 amino acids. With V trimmed by 10 bases and J by 1 base, 9 bases remained unmatched. The CDR3 is CATVPGQMNTGELFF. The CDR3 DNA is TGTGCCACTGTTCCGGGACAGATGAACACCGGGGAGCTGTTTTTT.

The chain is built from TRBV2 and TRBJ2-4; no definite D call. This CDR3 has 13 amino acids. With 7 bases removed from V and 1 base from J, the gap between germline ends came to 8 bases. Germline V gene data show CDR1 as SNHLY and CDR2 as FYNNEI. CDR3 bases: TGTGCCAGCACCCCCAGGGCCAAAAACATTCAGTACTTC. This gives the protein CASTPRAKNIQYF.

This clonotype has just a few counts. The chain is built from TRBV30 and TRBJ1-2, with unresolved D. V lost 5 bases to trimming and J lost 3 bases, with 10 bases between them. The CDR3 spans 12 residues. Germline V gene lookup returns CDR1 GTSNPN and CDR2 SVGIG (reference sequence). CDR3 amino acids: CAWPSKDYGYTF. The CDR3 nucleotides read TGTGCCTGGCCTTCAAAGGACTATGGCTACACCTTC.

This rearrangement joins TRBV5-4 to TRBJ2-2, with 7 bases lining up with TRBD2. V trimming: 4 bases; J trimming: 6 bases; junction bases outside the gene matches: 9. This CDR3 contains 15 residues. Germline V gives CDR1 SGHNT, CDR2 YYREEE (reference sequence). The CDR3 DNA reads as TGTGCCAGCAGCCAAGGGAGGGCCAGGGCCGGGGAGCTGTTTTTT. Protein: CASSQGRARAGELFF.

This clonotype was observed a few times. This chain joins TRBV19 and TRBJ2-5; 12 bases fit TRBD2. The trim removed 1 base at V and 10 bases at J, leaving 13 bases unmatched. The CDR3 is 17 residues long. CDR1 is LNHDA, CDR2 SQIVND, per germline (reference sequence). DNA for the CDR3: TGTGCCAGTAGTATAGGACTAGCGGGAGAAAAAGGGGGCGACCAGTACTTC. Amino acids: CASSIGLAGEKGGDQYF.

This chain links TRBV4-3 with TRBJ2-1; tentatively, D is TRBD2 (6 bases). The CDR3 covers 17 residues. The germline V and J ends were trimmed by 4 bases and 0 bases, with 16 bases remaining between them. CDR1 is LGHNA and CDR2 is YSLEER in the germline V gene. The CDR3 sequence: CASSPFVGGASYNEQFF. CDR3 DNA: TGCGCCAGCAGCCCGTTCGTCGGGGGAGCCTCCTACAATGAGCAGTTCTTC.

The chain combines TRBV7-9 with TRBJ1-4; D unclear. With 3 bases removed from V and 7 bases from J, the gap between germline ends came to 12 bases. The CDR3 runs to 14 residues. The germline V gene encodes CDR1 SEHNR and CDR2 FQNEAQ (reference sequence). CDR3 loop: CASSFFVRGEKLFF. In nucleotides, the CDR3 is TGTGCCAGCAGCTTTTTCGTGCGCGGTGAAAAACTGTTTTTT.

The rearrangement joins TRBV5-4 to TRBJ2-3; TRBD2 matches at 9 bases. Germline values: CDR1 SGHNT, CDR2 YYREEE (reference sequence). V lost 0 bases and J lost 0; bases outside the gene matches: 5. The CDR3 sequence is 17 residues long. In DNA, the CDR3 is TGTGCCAGCAGCTTGGTATTAGCGGGGGCTAGCACAGATACGCAGTATTTT. Translated, it gives CASSLVLAGASTDTQYF. Full variable domain (outside the CDR3, taken from reference TRBV5-4 and TRBJ2-3): ETGVTQSPTHLIKTRGQQVTLRCSSQSGHNTVSWYQQALGQGPQFIFQYYREEENGRGNFPPRFSGLQFPNYSSELNVNALELDDSALYLCASSLVLAGASTDTQYFGPGTRLTVL.

The chain recombines TRBV30 with TRBJ2-1, with no clear D. The germline V and J ends were trimmed by 0 bases and 9 bases, with 9 bases remaining between them. CDR1 is GTSNPN and CDR2 is SVGIG in the germline V gene (reference sequence). There are 12 residues in the CDR3. The CDR3 DNA follows: TGTGCCTGGAGTGTAACACAGCGTGAGCAGTTCTTC. Translation: CAWSVTQREQFF.

This clonotype showed up just a few times. The rearrangement links TRBV4-1 to TRBJ2-5; D is possibly TRBD1 (6 bases). The CDR3 runs 15 residues. V lost 3 bases and J lost 6, with 17 bases in between. CDR1 and CDR2 from the germline V gene are MGHRA and YSYEKL. CDR3 in amino acids: CASSQPAGAAKTQYF. In nucleotides, the CDR3 is TGCGCCAGCAGCCAGCCTGCAGGGGCAGCAAAGACCCAGTACTTC.

This clonotype was counted ten times or more. The chain couples TRBV7-2 to TRBJ1-3; 9 bases are a match to TRBD1. Germline CDR1 and CDR2: SGHTA and FQGNSA. V lost 5 bases and J lost 4; bases outside the gene matches: 6. This CDR3 has 15 amino acids. CDR3 bases: TGTGCCAGCAGCCCCGGGACAGGGTACGGAAACACCATATATTTT. Encoded protein: CASSPGTGYGNTIYF.